The present entry profiles one TCR beta chain with its context. Its cognate antigen has yet to be identified. Base qualities are not provided; no much larger clone lies one nucleotide away. This sample was taken from a study of blood T cells in healthy people across ages (dated by TCRdb to between 2014 and 2017). Background on the whole study: In model experiments, roughly one uniquely barcoded TCR beta cDNA molecule per two T cells was captured by template switching. Using deep sequencing normalized with unique cDNA molecular identifiers, the study measured how TCR beta repertoire diversity changes with age. Donors were grouped into four age groups: young (average approximately 15 years), middle-aged (39), aged (about 60) and long-lived (approximately 81). To avoid experimental bias, donors of different ages were spread randomly across the sequencing lanes. For two donors (one aged 18 to 30 and one aged 80 or older), the study analyzed two additional independent replicas of 1 million unique cDNA reads from the same blood draw. Here is what the overall study found, with its caveats: Estimates of total diversity based on one million sequenced T cells were considered lower bounds and underestimates. As age increased, observed TCR beta diversity per million T cells dropped in a roughly linear way, and a significant reduction was already evident by age about 40. Compared with the aged group, more naive CD4+ T cells, fewer expanded clones and increased TCR diversity were shown by the long-lived group, suggesting age selection. Because the CMV infection status of the donors was unknown, age-related changes in expanded clonotypes may potentially have been confounded. A strong correlation was found between observed TCR beta diversity and the percentage of naive T cells measured by flow cytometry. Bulk unsorted PBMC profiling prevented conclusive comparison of naive and antigen-experienced compartments.

V is trimmed back by 5 bases and J by 2 bases, and the junction contains 7 bases that no gene match accounts for. Reading from cysteine to phenylalanine, the CDR3 counts 15 amino acids. Only the CDR3 DNA stays, 45 bases, in frame from base 1. CDR1 and CDR2 are read off the germline V gene (reference sequence) as SEHNR and FQNEAQ. The library was prepared using 5' RACE. Sequencer: Illumina HiSeq 2500. A second PCR of roughly 6 to 12 cycles was performed with a sample-barcoded 5' primer and a J-beta primer mix. A unique molecular identifier was introduced onto each TCR beta cDNA molecule by a template-switch 5' adaptor carrying 12 random nucleotides. Each sample yielded at least 2.5 million CDR3-containing paired-end reads. First-strand cDNA was synthesized from all RNA with the Mint cDNA synthesis kit, primed by a TRBC-specific oligonucleotide. After uracil-DNA glycosylase treatment, a first 18-cycle PCR used universal primers M1SS and BC2_uni_R on all cDNA. Processing in the source paper ran as follows. Normalization of each sample was performed by random selection of 1 million high-quality reads, each carrying a distinct molecular identifier. Reads with shared molecular identifiers were discarded instead of being binned into consensus sequences. CDR3 identification, clonotype clustering and error correction used MiTCR with a Q25 quality threshold and the strictest error-elimination algorithm. A nonparametric unseen species model with Euler transformation was used to estimate a lower bound on total TCR beta diversity. Through fastp at Q25 and MiXCR, TCRdb rebuilt clones from the public reads, retaining in-frame beta chains. Entries are consolidated by CDR3 protein sequence, retaining the most common genes and DNA. For this entry, the V and J calls and clone size follow TCRdb and not the study's own pipeline. Within this sample are around 1,500,000 distinct CDR3 sequences, with over 25% of them counted one time only. The ten largest account for approximately 7.7% of the sample.

The roughly 39 donors, aged about 6 to 95 years, were systemically healthy Caucasian individuals from Russia. Each donor gave 8 to 10 milliliters of peripheral blood, collected into EDTA-treated Vacutainer tubes. Ficoll-Paque density-gradient centrifugation was used to isolate PBMCs, with at least 6 million per sample. Total RNA, at least 6 micrograms per sample, was extracted from PBMCs with Trizol reagent. Naive CD45RAhigh/CD27high T cell percentages were measured by flow cytometry on a PBMC aliquot from every donor. This TCR was sampled from a woman younger than 45 in good health. In this chain, TRBV7-9 is recombined with TRBJ2-7, and TRBD1 aligns with 9 junction nucleotides. The sequenced material came from blood. The DNA sequence is given as TGTGCCAGCAGCAATTGGGACAGGGATGCCTACGAGCAGTACTTC. Its amino acids are CASSNWDRDAYEQYF.